The T cell receptor (beta chain) described here comes from a study of blood T cell repertoires in COVID-19. The V end lost 5 bases, the J end lost 6 bases, and 14 bases lay between the germline ends. The germline gives CDR1 SGHNT, CDR2 YENEEA. The CDR3 runs 14 residues. Sequenced by immunoSEQ multiplex PCR; TCRdb stores in-frame clones only, minus some. This sample has around 300,000 clones, with 85% to 90% found just once. Sequencing input: PBMCs or T cells enriched from blood (not recorded which). The chain is built from TRBV11-3 and TRBJ1-5, with D possibly being TRBD1 (6 bases). The TCR was taken from a woman between 18 and 29 years old with acute COVID-19. CDR3 in DNA: TGTGCCAGCAGCCCCCGAACAGGGATTCAGCCCCAGCATTTT. This encodes CASSPRTGIQPQHF. Combining the CDR3 with reference TRBV11-3 and TRBJ1-5 gives the whole variable domain EAGVVQSPRYKIIEKKQPVAFWCNPISGHNTLYWYLQNLGQGPELLIRYENEEAVDDSQLPKDRFSAERLKGVDSTLKIQPAELGDSAVYLCASSPRTGIQPQHFGDGTRLSIL.